What follows are 9 T cell receptor beta chains derived from one specimen sequenced in a study of blood T cell repertoires in COVID-19. TCRdb keeps only in-frame clones here, not all; method: immunoSEQ multiplex PCR. The sample contains over 300,000 clones, approximately 85% of which appear only once. Input material: peripheral blood. The receptor set was obtained from a woman aged 50 to 60 with acute or convalescent COVID-19.

V is TRBV18 and J is TRBJ1-5; TRBD1 matches 9 bases. This CDR3 is built from 15 residues. Trimming at V came to 5 bases and at J to 5 bases, leaving 7 bases not matched to a gene. Germline V gene lookup returns CDR1 KGHSH and CDR2 LQKENI. The CDR3 here is CASSLDRGYDQPQHF. Written as DNA, the CDR3 is TGTGCCAGCTCATTGGACAGGGGATACGATCAGCCCCAGCATTTT.

V is TRBV11-2 and J is TRBJ2-2; D is undetermined. The CDR3 runs 13 residues. Trimming removed 2 bases from V and 8 bases from J, with 9 bases in between. Germline V gives CDR1 SGHAT, CDR2 FQNNGV. The CDR3 protein is CASSLPYFGELFF. In DNA form, the CDR3 reads TGTGCCAGCAGCTTACCCTACTTTGGGGAGCTGTTTTTT.

In its sample, this clone was seen a few times. This chain joins TRBV6-5 and TRBJ1-5; 10 bases are shared with TRBD1. Germline V CDR1 and CDR2: MNHEY, SVGAGI. The CDR3 contains 14 residues. The J segment lost 7 bases and the V segment lost 6 bases, leaving 6 bases of the junction unmatched. CDR3 bases: TGTGCCAGCAGCCCGGGACAGGGGAGACAGCCCCAGCATTTT. Its translation: CASSPGQGRQPQHF.

The genes are TRBV30 and TRBJ2-7; TRBD2 might be the D (5 bases). CDR1 is GTSNPN and CDR2 is SVGIG in the germline V gene (reference sequence). Trimming removed 2 bases from V and 4 bases from J, with 9 bases in between. The CDR3 contains 12 residues. In DNA form, the CDR3 reads TGTGCCTGGAGTTCCCGGAGGTACGAGCAGTACTTC. Its protein is CAWSSRRYEQYF.

The rearrangement links TRBV5-4 to TRBJ2-3; tentative D call: TRBD2 (5 bases). Per the germline V gene, CDR1 is SGHNT and CDR2 is YYREEE (reference sequence). CDR3 length: 15 amino acids. The V and J ends lost 0 bases and 1 base respectively, with 9 bases between them. As DNA, the CDR3 is TGTGCCAGCAGCTTGGGGGGTAGCGGCACAGATACGCAGTATTTT. It encodes CASSLGGSGTDTQYF.

The chain recombines TRBV5-5 with TRBJ1-1; D is ambiguous. Germline V CDR1 and CDR2: SGHKS, YYEKEE (reference sequence). The CDR3 covers 12 residues. Trimming removed 7 bases at V and 1 base at J, with 8 bases between. The CDR3 here is CASARENTEAFF. In DNA, the CDR3 is TGTGCCAGCGCCCGCGAGAACACTGAAGCTTTCTTT.

This chain connects TRBV5-4 to TRBJ1-1; possible D gene TRBD1, 6 bases. From germline, CDR1 is SGHNT and CDR2 YYREEE (reference sequence). This CDR3 contains 15 residues. V was trimmed by 3 bases and J by 0 bases, leaving 12 bases between them. The CDR3 sequence: CASSSAGEMNTEAFF. The CDR3 nucleotides read TGTGCCAGCAGCTCCGCAGGGGAAATGAACACTGAAGCTTTCTTT.

The chain joins TRBV9 to TRBJ2-3; 9 bases map to TRBD1. CDR1 and CDR2 from the germline V gene are SGDLS and YYNGEE. V was clipped by 0 bases and J by 3 bases; unmatched bases: 11. This CDR3 comprises 18 residues. In DNA form, the CDR3 reads TGTGCCAGCAGCGTAGGGGGACAGGGTAATTTTAATACAGATACGCAGTATTTT. Translating gives CASSVGGQGNFNTDTQYF.

V is TRBV3-1 (or the pseudogene TRBV3-2) and J is TRBJ2-3; no firm D call. Trimming pared 5 bases from V and 4 bases from J, leaving 10 bases between. The CDR3 covers 13 residues. The V gene's germline CDR1 is LGHDT and CDR2 YNNKEL (reference sequence). CDR3 sequence (DNA): TGTGCCAGCAGCTACCCAGGCGCAGATACGCAGTATTTT. Translated, it gives CASSYPGADTQYF.